The rows below give T cell receptor beta chains drawn from one sample of a study of beta chain features in type 1 diabetes. Here immunoSEQ multiplex PCR was the method, and the copy in TCRdb shows in-frame clones only, minus some. The data show 350,000 to 450,000 clones, roughly 15% seen once. Sequencing used naive CD4+ T cells from blood. Every receptor here comes from a woman aged 18-29 years in good health. Each CDR3 is given with its conserved first and last residue. The order of the fields is clone size, J gene, D gene, V gene, CDR3 protein, CDR3 DNA. The D gene is left open where the match is weak. Size is stated for part of the rows, as once, few or many counts, or as a class when the clone is expanded.

clone size: .
J gene: TRBJ2-7
D gene: TRBD2
V gene: TRBV6-6
CDR3 protein: CASSLSTSDEQYF
CDR3 DNA: TGTGCCAGCAGCCTCTCAACTAGCGACGAGCAGTACTTC

clone size: few
J gene: TRBJ2-7
D gene: .
V gene: TRBV11-2
CDR3 protein: CASSLILVPSYEQYF
CDR3 DNA: TGTGCCAGCAGCTTAATCCTTGTGCCGAGCTACGAGCAGTACTTC

clone size: .
J gene: TRBJ2-1
D gene: TRBD2
V gene: TRBV10-3
CDR3 protein: CAISELEREGNEQFF
CDR3 DNA: TGTGCCATCAGTGAGTTAGAGCGGGAGGGCAATGAGCAGTTCTTC

clone size: few
J gene: TRBJ1-5
D gene: TRBD1
V gene: TRBV18
CDR3 protein: CASSPGTGDQPQHF
CDR3 DNA: TGTGCCAGCTCACCTGGGACAGGCGATCAGCCCCAGCATTTT

clone size: .
J gene: TRBJ2-4
D gene: .
V gene: TRBV28
CDR3 protein: CASERHGGAKNIQYF
CDR3 DNA: TGTGCCAGCGAACGGCATGGAGGGGCAAAAAACATTCAGTACTTC

clone size: once
J gene: TRBJ1-1
D gene: .
V gene: TRBV11-3
CDR3 protein: CASSSEGGITEAFF
CDR3 DNA: TGTGCCAGCAGCTCAGAGGGGGGAATCACTGAAGCTTTCTTT

clone size: .
J gene: TRBJ2-3
D gene: TRBD2
V gene: TRBV9
CDR3 protein: CASSVVAGGVADTQYF
CDR3 DNA: TGTGCCAGCAGCGTAGTAGCGGGAGGCGTCGCGGATACGCAGTATTTT

clone size: .
J gene: TRBJ2-6
D gene: .
V gene: TRBV27
CDR3 protein: CASSVGPHSGANVLTF
CDR3 DNA: TGTGCCAGCTCGGTGGGGCCCCACTCTGGGGCCAACGTCCTGACTTTC

clone size: .
J gene: TRBJ1-1
D gene: .
V gene: TRBV29-1
CDR3 protein: CSVSSGVGTTEAFF
CDR3 DNA: TGCAGCGTTTCTTCGGGAGTGGGTACCACTGAAGCTTTCTTT

clone size: few
J gene: TRBJ2-1
D gene: .
V gene: TRBV10-2
CDR3 protein: CATLVGVTYNEQFF
CDR3 DNA: TGCGCCACCCTAGTCGGAGTGACGTACAATGAGCAGTTCTTC

clone size: few
J gene: TRBJ2-1
D gene: TRBD2
V gene: TRBV29-1
CDR3 protein: CSVDSGSSYNEQFF
CDR3 DNA: TGCAGCGTTGATAGCGGGAGCTCCTACAATGAGCAGTTCTTC

clone size: few
J gene: TRBJ2-3
D gene: TRBD2
V gene: TRBV28
CDR3 protein: CASIQAGGSTDTQYF
CDR3 DNA: TGTGCCAGCATCCAAGCGGGAGGGAGCACAGATACGCAGTATTTT